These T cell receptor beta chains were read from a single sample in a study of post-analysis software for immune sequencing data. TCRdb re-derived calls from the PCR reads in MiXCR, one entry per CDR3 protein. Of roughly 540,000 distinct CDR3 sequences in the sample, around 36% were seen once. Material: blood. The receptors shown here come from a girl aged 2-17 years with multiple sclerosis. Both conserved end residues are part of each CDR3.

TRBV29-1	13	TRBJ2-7	CSGQGPEGYEQYF
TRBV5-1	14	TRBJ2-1	CASESSGGYNEQFF
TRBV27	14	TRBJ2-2	CASRRVTNTGELFF
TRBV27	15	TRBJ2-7	CASSSPVTGPYEQYF
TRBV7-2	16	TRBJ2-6	CASSPKTGTGANVLTF
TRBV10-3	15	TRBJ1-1	CAISESGRMNTEAFF
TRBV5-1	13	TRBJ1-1	CASSQQMNTEAFF
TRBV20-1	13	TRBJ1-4	CSASGGRGRKLFF
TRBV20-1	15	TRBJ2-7	CSAEPSGGPTYEQYF
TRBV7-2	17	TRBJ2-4	CASSLESSDVAKNIQYF
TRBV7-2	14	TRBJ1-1	CASSSAFLRTEAFF
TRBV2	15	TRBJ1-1	CASSDPGGVNTEAFF
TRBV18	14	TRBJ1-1	CASSALGEGTEAFF
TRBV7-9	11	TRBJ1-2	CASSLETVATF
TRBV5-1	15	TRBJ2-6	CASSLENSGANVLTF
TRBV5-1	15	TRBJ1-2	CASSFRDRLLYGYTF
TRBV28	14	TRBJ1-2	CASSLSNVIYGYTF
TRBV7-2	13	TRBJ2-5	CASNLVWGYKQYF
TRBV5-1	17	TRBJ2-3	CASSLGQGALSTDTQYF
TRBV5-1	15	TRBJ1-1	CASSLVTGAGTEAFF
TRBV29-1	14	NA	CSVTASGGIYEQYF
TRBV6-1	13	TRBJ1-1	CASSVNLQGEAFF
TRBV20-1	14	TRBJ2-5	CSASPLQGFETQYF
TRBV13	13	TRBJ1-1	CASSLGSWAEAFF
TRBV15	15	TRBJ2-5	CATSRDSYTLETQYF
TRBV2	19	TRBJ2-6	CASSEAQWTGRSGANVLTF
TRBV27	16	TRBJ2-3	CASSYWRGASADTQYF
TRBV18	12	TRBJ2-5	CASSPVRETQYF
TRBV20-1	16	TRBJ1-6	CSASKSGQVTDSPLHF
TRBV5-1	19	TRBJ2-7	CASSLELRTGVLAKNMQYF
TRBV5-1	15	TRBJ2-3	CASSLGGQGTDTQYF
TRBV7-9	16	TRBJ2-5	CASRSGRGGSQETQYF
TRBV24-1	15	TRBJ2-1	CATRGDRAGNNEQCF
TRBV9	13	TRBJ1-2	CASRGDSYYGYTF
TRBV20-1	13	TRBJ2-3	CSATDGYTDTQYF
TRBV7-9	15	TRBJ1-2	CASSLPRGEAYGYTF
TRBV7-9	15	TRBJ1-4	CASSLNTGVNEKLFF
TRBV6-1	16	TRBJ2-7	CASSKTGTGNTYEQYF
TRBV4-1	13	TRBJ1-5	CASSQEVDQPQHF
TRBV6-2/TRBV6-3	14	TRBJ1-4	CASSPASTNEKLFF
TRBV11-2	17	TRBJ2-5	CASSLEPGQGWRETQYF
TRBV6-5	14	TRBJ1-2	CASSYFGGGDGYTF
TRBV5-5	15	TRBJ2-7	CASSPSSARSYEQYF
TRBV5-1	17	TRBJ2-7	CASSLVGVSDSSYEQYF
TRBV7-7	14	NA	CASSLAQGLYEQYF
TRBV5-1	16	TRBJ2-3	CASSIPSGGNTDTQYF